Shown below are 14 T cell receptor beta chains from a single sample sequenced in a study of cytomegalovirus exposure and HLA in healthy donors listed by TCRdb under 2017. The library was prepared using the immunoSEQ multiplex PCR assay. For the multiplex PCR, a mixture combining 60 forward primers for TCR Vbeta segments and 13 reverse primers for TCR Jbeta segments was used. The source is immuneACCESS, and TCRdb retained only in-frame sequences with V and J called. Part of the clones is not carried over; for the studies checked, unresolved V genes explain less than half of this, and the remainder is unexplained. Here the sample has about 190,000 clones; 80% to 85% occur a single time. The ten largest account for just over 2% of the sample. The sample comprised PBMCs. The receptors derive from a woman aged 18-35 years in good health and CMV-seropositive.

The sample holds a few counts of this clone. V is TRBV18 and J is TRBJ1-1; 8 nucleotides match TRBD1. The CDR3 is 17 residues long. Losses at the gene ends were 3 bases for V and 5 bases for J; bases not matched to a gene: 14. Germline loops: CDR1 KGHSH, CDR2 LQKENI. CDR3 nucleotide sequence: TGTGCCAGCTCACCGAATTTACTACAGGGGGGAAGGACTGAAGCTTTCTTT. Its protein product is CASSPNLLQGGRTEAFF. The entire variable domain, with the rest obtained from reference TRBV18 and TRBJ1-1, is as follows: NAGVMQNPRHLVRRRGQEARLRCSPMKGHSHVYWYRQLPEEGLKFMVYLQKENIIDESGMPKERFSAEFPKEGPSILRIQQVVRGDSAAYFCASSPNLLQGGRTEAFFGQGTRLTVV.

This clone turned up a few times. CDR3 in DNA: TGTGCCAGCAGGGATGGACAGGGTTTCGACACCATATATTTT. Its translation: CASRDGQGFDTIYF. V and J are TRBV2 and TRBJ1-3, with 8 bases fitting TRBD1. The CDR3 extends over 14 amino acids. Germline CDR1 and CDR2: SNHLY and FYNNEI. The J segment lost 8 bases and the V segment lost 6 bases, leaving 9 bases of the junction unmatched.

The rearrangement joins TRBV19 to TRBJ2-1; TRBD2 aligns across 7 bases. The germline V gene encodes CDR1 LNHDA and CDR2 SQIVND (reference sequence). After removal of 2 bases from V and 7 bases from J, the junction contained 8 bases not matched to a gene. The CDR3 totals 15 residues. The CDR3 DNA is TGTGCCAGTAGTATATTTGCGGGGGTGGAGAATGAGCAGTTCTTC. It specifies CASSIFAGVENEQFF. The full variable domain, in which reference TRBV19 and TRBJ2-1 provide the parts outside the CDR3, is DGGITQSPKYLFRKEGQNVTLSCEQNLNHDAMYWYRQDPGQGLRLIYYSQIVNDFQKGDIAEGYSVSREKKESFPLTVTSAQKNPTAFYLCASSIFAGVENEQFFGPGTRLTVL.

Notes on this clone: This sample also contains other DNA sequences that code for the same CDR3. The rearrangement uses TRBV9 and TRBJ2-1, with D possibly being TRBD2 (7 bases). The ends were cut back, 0 bases at V and 1 base at J, with 11 bases in the middle. This CDR3 contains 16 residues. Per the germline V gene, CDR1 is SGDLS and CDR2 is YYNGEE. The CDR3 nucleotides are TGTGCCAGCAGCGTAGCTGGGGGGGCGTCCTACAATGAGCAGTTCTTC. Encoded protein: CASSVAGGASYNEQFF.

V usage is TRBV9 and J usage is TRBJ1-6; 7 bases fit TRBD1. Germline CDR1 SGDLS, CDR2 YYNGEE. CDR3 length: 16 residues. V shed 4 bases, J shed 7 bases, and the junction held 11 bases outside the gene matches. The CDR3 DNA follows: TGTGCCAGCAGCCCCTCCCCGACAGGGTTAAATTCACCCCTCCACTTT. Translating gives CASSPSPTGLNSPLHF.

This clone was counted a single time. This chain joins TRBV7-3 and TRBJ2-1, with 9 nucleotides matching TRBD1. V gave up 5 bases and J gave up 9 bases; unmatched junction bases: 2. Germline V CDR1 and CDR2: SGHTA, FQGTGA. This CDR3 has 12 amino acids. The CDR3 nucleotides are TGTGCCAGCAGCCGGACAGGGGTTGAGCAGTTCTTC. Translating it yields CASSRTGVEQFF.

This chain connects TRBV29-1 to TRBJ2-1; 11 bases line up with TRBD2. V shed 6 bases and J 6 bases; nucleotides not matched to a gene: 10. The CDR3 runs to 15 residues. Germline V gene lookup returns CDR1 SQVTM and CDR2 ANQGSEA. The CDR3 DNA is TGCAGCGTCCTTTTAGCGGGGGGGCCCGTCAATGAGCAGTTCTTC. This sequence encodes CSVLLAGGPVNEQFF.

This chain connects TRBV4-2 to TRBJ1-6, with 8 positions matching TRBD1. The germline V gene encodes CDR1 LGHNA and CDR2 YNFKEQ. With 4 bases clipped from V and 3 bases from J, the junction kept 5 bases outside the gene matches. This CDR3 has 16 residues. CDR3 residues: CASSRDRSGYNSPLHF. CDR3 bases: TGTGCCAGCAGCCGGGACAGGTCCGGCTATAATTCACCCCTCCACTTT.

The chain has TRBV19 and TRBJ2-7; D not resolved. CDR1 LNHDA and CDR2 SQIVND come from the germline V gene (reference sequence). The CDR3 runs to 13 residues. Trimming took off 3 bases at V and 0 bases at J, with 6 bases between the two ends. CDR3 sequence (DNA): TGTGCCAGTAGTATTTCTCCCTCCTACGAGCAGTACTTC. Its translation: CASSISPSYEQYF.

The chain joins TRBV6-5 to TRBJ1-2; no reliable D call. CDR3 length: 15 amino acids. V shed 5 bases and J shed 4 bases, with 17 bases lying between them. Germline loops: CDR1 MNHEY, CDR2 SVGAGI. This CDR3 reads CASSHTRSSSYGYTF. CDR3 DNA: TGTGCCAGCAGTCATACCAGGTCCTCCTCCTATGGCTACACCTTC.

The chain has TRBV4-3 and TRBJ2-1; the D is unclear. Deletions cut 0 bases from V and 6 bases from J, with 12 bases between. Germline V gene sequence: CDR1 LGHNA, CDR2 YSLEER. The CDR3 spans 15 residues. CDR3 in amino acids: CASSQEYGSGNEQFF. The CDR3 DNA reads TGCGCCAGCAGCCAAGAGTATGGGTCAGGCAATGAGCAGTTCTTC.

This clone was counted a few times. V and J are TRBV19 and TRBJ2-1; the D is unclear. Germline CDR1 LNHDA, CDR2 SQIVND (reference sequence). V lost 5 bases, J lost 9 bases, and 11 bases lay in between. CDR3 length: 12 residues. In DNA, the CDR3 is TGTGCCAGTAGTCCCCATCTGCGTGAGCAGTTCTTC. Its protein is CASSPHLREQFF. Full variable domain (rest looked up from reference TRBV19 and TRBJ2-1): DGGITQSPKYLFRKEGQNVTLSCEQNLNHDAMYWYRQDPGQGLRLIYYSQIVNDFQKGDIAEGYSVSREKKESFPLTVTSAQKNPTAFYLCASSPHLREQFFGPGTRLTVL.

This clone was picked up a small number of times. The chain carries TRBV18 and TRBJ1-4; 7 positions match TRBD1. The CDR3 covers 15 residues. The V gene's germline CDR1 is KGHSH and CDR2 LQKENI. V was pared by 3 bases and J by 8 bases, with 9 bases of the junction left unmatched. CDR3 loop: CASSPNRGTGEKLFF. The CDR3 DNA reads as TGTGCCAGCTCACCTAACAGGGGCACGGGGGAAAAACTGTTTTTT.

The chain joins TRBV6-5 to TRBJ1-1; maybe TRBD1 (5 bases). Germline V gives CDR1 MNHEY, CDR2 SVGAGI. V dropped 0 bases and J dropped 9 bases, with 14 bases sitting between them. The CDR3 loop spans 14 amino acids. The DNA for the CDR3 is TGTGCCAGCAGTTACTCGATAAGGGACTCTAAAGCTTTCTTT. It is translated as CASSYSIRDSKAFF.